These T cell receptor beta chains were read from a single sample in a study of T-cell reconstitution after alpha-beta-depleted transplantation in children. TCRdb analysed the PCR reads with MiXCR anew, one entry per CDR3 protein. The sample shows around 200,000 distinct CDR3 sequences, more than 15% of them seen only once. The sequences come from PBMCs, mostly from graft donor cells, collected 360 days after TCRalphabeta/CD19-depleted stem cell transplant. Receptors originate from a male patient between 2 and 10 years old who had a stem cell transplant for acute lymphoblastic leukemia, so the T cells may come from the graft donor. Each CDR3 is given without its conserved first and last residue. The listing skips clone size in some rows; elsewhere it reads once, few, many or a size class.

TRBV7-2 | few | ASSLVEYNEQF
TRBV4-1 | NA | ASSQERQGIQETQY
TRBV20-1 | few | SAIPQGPYNEQF
TRBV12-3/TRBV12-4 | few | ASRRTSGETDTQY
TRBV27 | few | ASSLSIGTDTQY
TRBV7-2 | few | ASSPRGGPYEQY
TRBV11-2 | NA | ASSLSSSLALPPYEQY
TRBV5-1 | few | ASSLFRGSYEQY
TRBV20-1 | NA | SARKILSGNTIY
TRBV6-2/TRBV6-3 | NA | ASSQIETQY
TRBV7-9 | NA | ASSPQGAYEQY
TRBV20-1 | NA | SASSGVDYEQY
TRBV4-1 | few | ASSQDRRTQSSYEQY
TRBV19 | few | ASSNPKRGLVSNQPQH
TRBV29-1 | many | SVAGFESYEQY
TRBV20-1 | few | SAGHRGPLNTEAF
TRBV7-2 | NA | ASSLNAGGYQETQY
TRBV2 | NA | ASSESRLHAGANVLT
TRBV7-9 | few | ASSPGQPGWNTGELF
TRBV7-2 | NA | ASSLVQGNTGELF
TRBV24-1 | NA | ATSESGAGNTIY
TRBV6-2/TRBV6-3 | many | ASSRGNQPQH
TRBV12-3/TRBV12-4 | many | ASSLIRSRSTDTQY
TRBV7-6 | few | ASSFGGQDGELF
TRBV25-1 | NA | ASSDLRQDQETQY
TRBV28 | NA | ASSEIAGNRDEQF
TRBV19 | NA | ASSMPGQVENEQF
TRBV12-5 | many | ASGFGRGNTGELF
TRBV2 | NA | ASTGVGANVLT
TRBV5-1 | many | ASSPGQESTDTQY
TRBV5-4 | few | ASSLDRGGNEQF
TRBV5-5 | NA | ASSLTGTGSWEQF
TRBV3-1 | few | ASGSVGPGTKETQY
TRBV29-1 | few | SVETGTSGYEQY
TRBV4-2 | few | ASSPKGGDSYEQY
TRBV7-9 | NA | ASSLDASGDTQY
TRBV6-9 | NA | ASSYSTGRYEQY